What follows are 27 T cell receptor beta chains derived from one specimen sequenced in a study of blood T cell repertoires in COVID-19. Produced via immunoSEQ multiplex PCR; TCRdb's table is partial and in-frame only. Counted here are 250,000 to 300,000 clones, approximately 90% occurring once; the ten biggest clones make up about 2.3%. Sequencing input: PBMCs or T cells enriched from blood (not recorded which). The source of these receptors is a woman in her thirties or forties with acute COVID-19.

This chain uses TRBV19 with TRBJ2-7; 10 bases line up with TRBD1. With V trimmed by 9 bases and J by 3 bases, 8 bases remained unmatched. CDR1 is LNHDA, CDR2 SQIVND, per germline (reference sequence). The CDR3 spans 14 residues. The CDR3, as DNA: TGTGCCAGCACTCGGACAGGGGGTCGCTACGAGCAGTACTTC. This gives the protein CASTRTGGRYEQYF.

The chain couples TRBV6-5 to TRBJ2-7; 10 positions agree with TRBD2. This CDR3 comprises 14 residues. V shed 8 bases and J 2 bases; nucleotides not matched to a gene: 6. From germline, CDR1 is MNHEY and CDR2 SVGAGI. In DNA, the CDR3 is TGTGCCAGCTCGGAAGCGGGAGGGACCTACGAGCAGTACTTC. Protein sequence: CASSEAGGTYEQYF.

The chain carries TRBV12-3 or TRBV12-4 and TRBJ1-2; D remains ambiguous. Trimming took off 1 base at V and 12 bases at J, with 12 bases between the two ends. The CDR3 spans 12 residues. CDR3 loop: CASSLGEASDTF. The CDR3 DNA follows: TGTGCCAGCAGTTTAGGAGAGGCGTCAGACACCTTC.

This chain connects TRBV28 to TRBJ2-5, with TRBD2 matching over 8 bases. CDR1 and CDR2 (germline): MDHEN, SYDVKM. V gave up 4 bases and J gave up 2 bases; unmatched junction bases: 6. The CDR3 totals 15 residues. CDR3 loop: CASSSPASGQETQYF. Here the CDR3 DNA reads TGTGCCAGCAGTTCCCCGGCTAGCGGGCAAGAGACCCAGTACTTC.

The chain recombines TRBV19 with TRBJ1-1; maybe TRBD1 (6 bases). V gave up 5 bases and J gave up 5 bases, with 15 bases separating them. This CDR3 has 14 residues. The germline CDR1 and CDR2 sequences are LNHDA and SQIVND (reference sequence). The CDR3 is CASSLQGGWTEAFF. The DNA of the CDR3 is TGTGCCAGTAGTCTACAGGGTGGTTGGACTGAAGCTTTCTTT.

The rearrangement joins TRBV28 to TRBJ2-5; the match to TRBD1 covers 7 bases. Trimming cost V 6 bases and J 3 bases; bases outside gene matches: 10. Germline V gene sequence: CDR1 MDHEN, CDR2 SYDVKM. This CDR3 has 15 amino acids. The CDR3 region is CASRSGGAREETQYF. CDR3 bases: TGTGCCAGCAGGTCAGGGGGTGCCAGGGAAGAGACCCAGTACTTC.

This clone was picked up one time. CDR3 residues: CASSLRGEETQYF. CDR3 coding DNA: TGTGCCAGCAGCCTTCGGGGGGAAGAGACCCAGTACTTC. This chain links TRBV12-3 or TRBV12-4 with TRBJ2-5, with 7 bases identical to TRBD2. J was trimmed by 3 bases and V by 6 bases; bases with no gene match: 4. CDR3 length: 13 residues.

The sample holds one count of this clone. V is TRBV7-2 and J is TRBJ2-7; D call uncertain. CDR1 is SGHTA, CDR2 FQGNSA, per germline. The V and J ends lost 4 bases and 1 base respectively, with 5 bases between them. The CDR3 runs 12 residues. The CDR3 loop is CASSSPSYEQYF. The DNA of the CDR3 is TGTGCCAGCAGCTCCCCTTCCTACGAGCAGTACTTC.

In its sample, this clone was seen once. The V and J genes are TRBV30 and TRBJ1-2, with D perhaps matching TRBD1 (5 bases). The germline V gene has CDR1 GTSNPN and CDR2 SVGIG (reference sequence). This CDR3 region has 13 residues. V shed 3 bases and J shed 0 bases, with 8 bases lying between them. CDR3 DNA: TGTGCCTGGAGGGTAGGGGCTAACTATGGCTACACCTTC. Translation: CAWRVGANYGYTF.

The rearrangement uses TRBV10-1 and TRBJ2-5; D may be TRBD1 (5 bases). The CDR3 runs to 17 residues. In germline, CDR1 is WNHNN, CDR2 SYGVQD (reference sequence). Trimming stripped 4 bases from V and 0 bases from J, with 18 bases between. The CDR3 DNA reads TGCGCCAGCAGTGCCGCCCGGAGCAGGGTTAACCAAGAGACCCAGTACTTC. Translation gives CASSAARSRVNQETQYF.

The V and J genes are TRBV7-9 and TRBJ2-1; 8 nucleotides align to TRBD2. There are 15 residues in the CDR3. Germline V CDR1 and CDR2: SEHNR, FQNEAQ (reference sequence). J was trimmed by 10 bases and V by 4 bases; bases with no gene match: 12. The CDR3 here is CASSYRGGQWDEQFF. The CDR3 coding sequence is TGTGCCAGCAGCTATCGGGGGGGCCAGTGGGACGAGCAGTTCTTC.

This clone has only one observation. The chain carries TRBV4-2 and TRBJ1-2; 8 nucleotides match TRBD1. Germline-derived CDR1 and CDR2 are LGHNA and YNFKEQ. The length of the CDR3 is 16 residues. Trimming took 0 bases from V and 5 from J; bases not matched to a gene: 8. The CDR3 spells CASSQDLQGASYGYTF. CDR3 coding DNA: TGTGCCAGCAGCCAAGACCTTCAGGGGGCTTCGTATGGCTACACCTTC.

This rearrangement joins TRBV10-1 to TRBJ2-7; D call uncertain. This CDR3 is 12 amino acids long. Trimming cost V 5 bases and J 6 bases, with 11 bases left between them. CDR1 and CDR2 from the germline V gene are WNHNN and SYGVQD (reference sequence). This CDR3 is CASSPSPLEQYF. The CDR3 region has the DNA TGCGCCAGCAGTCCGTCCCCCCTCGAGCAGTACTTC.

The V call is TRBV7-6, the J call TRBJ2-3, with 7 nucleotides matching TRBD2. Germline trimming cut 1 base from V and 2 bases from J; bases unmatched to any gene: 9. Germline-derived CDR1 and CDR2 are SGHVS and FNYEAQ. The CDR3 contains 17 residues. The CDR3 spells CASSLVMEGRVTDTQYF. In DNA, the CDR3 is TGTGCCAGCAGCTTAGTGATGGAGGGGAGGGTCACAGATACGCAGTATTTT.

This clone was found once. This sequence joins TRBV7-2 and TRBJ1-1, with D perhaps TRBD1 (5 bases). Looked up from germline, CDR1 is SGHTA and CDR2 is FQGNSA. Trimming removed 5 bases at V and 3 bases at J, with 10 bases between. The CDR3 spans 13 residues. Here the CDR3 DNA reads TGTGCCAGCAGCCACCGACAGTACACTGAAGCTTTCTTT. It encodes CASSHRQYTEAFF.

V gene TRBV3-1 (or the pseudogene TRBV3-2) combines with J gene TRBJ2-1; TRBD1 might be the D (5 bases). Trimming stripped 4 bases from V and 2 bases from J, with 9 bases between. The CDR3 totals 14 residues. Germline CDR1 is LGHDT and CDR2 is YNNKEL (reference sequence). CDR3 nucleotide sequence: TGTGCCAGCAGCCTTTTGACAGCCTACAATGAGCAGTTCTTC. Translating gives CASSLLTAYNEQFF.

This chain uses TRBV11-2 with TRBJ1-6, with 8 bases lining up with TRBD1. The length of the CDR3 is 15 residues. Per the germline V gene, CDR1 is SGHAT and CDR2 is FQNNGV. The trim removed 5 bases at V and 10 bases at J, leaving 10 bases unmatched. CDR3 DNA sequence: TGTGCCAGCAGCCGCGACAGGGGTTTTCGCTCACCCCTCCACTTT. Residues: CASSRDRGFRSPLHF.

This rearrangement joins TRBV6-5 to TRBJ1-3, with TRBD1 identical over 7 bases. Germline V gene data show CDR1 as MNHEY and CDR2 as SVGAGI. The V segment lost 2 bases and the J segment 6 bases; nucleotides outside the gene matches: 4. This CDR3 spans 14 amino acids. The CDR3 DNA is TGTGCCAGCAGTTACCTCGGGACAGCAAACACCATATATTTT. As protein: CASSYLGTANTIYF.

The genes are TRBV6-4 and TRBJ1-1, with D hard to call. Germline CDR1 and CDR2: MRHNA and SNTAGT. Trimming left V 4 bases short and J 1 base short, with 10 bases between. The CDR3 consists of 14 residues. The CDR3 protein is CASSVKGRNTEAFF. DNA of the CDR3: TGTGCCAGCAGTGTGAAAGGGAGGAACACTGAAGCTTTCTTT.

The chain has TRBV11-2 and TRBJ2-1, with 7 bases fitting TRBD1. Germline V gene data show CDR1 as SGHAT and CDR2 as FQNNGV. V shed 4 bases and J 4 bases; nucleotides not matched to a gene: 7. This CDR3 is built from 15 residues. The chain's CDR3 is CASSYSTGAYNEQFF. The CDR3 DNA is TGTGCCAGCAGCTATAGTACAGGGGCTTACAATGAGCAGTTCTTC.

V and J are TRBV18 and TRBJ2-7, with D possibly TRBD2 on 6 matching bases. Trimming took 3 bases from V and 6 from J, leaving 6 bases between them. Per germline, CDR1 KGHSH and CDR2 LQKENI. The length of the CDR3 is 11 residues. The CDR3 nucleotides read TGTGCCAGCTCACCTAGCGGCGAGCAGTACTTC. This encodes CASSPSGEQYF.

V and J are TRBV27 and TRBJ1-2; tentative D call: TRBD1 (5 bases). The CDR3 has 15 residues. Trimming shortened V by 6 bases and J by 4 bases, and 18 bases separated the two germline ends. Germline V CDR1 and CDR2: MNHEY, SMNVEV (reference sequence). CDR3 coding DNA: TGTGCCAGCAGGCCTAATTCAGGGTCTGGCTATGGCTACACCTTC. Protein sequence: CASRPNSGSGYGYTF.

This clone was counted a single time. The gene calls are TRBV7-2 and TRBJ2-2; possibly TRBD2 for D (6 bases). Germline CDR1 is SGHTA and CDR2 is FQGNSA. The V and J ends lost 5 bases and 2 bases respectively, with 9 bases between them. The CDR3 is 14 residues long. The CDR3 spells CASSRGLNTGELFF. The CDR3 bases are TGTGCCAGCAGCCGGGGACTTAACACCGGGGAGCTGTTTTTT.

This clone was recorded a few times. This chain connects TRBV6-5 to TRBJ1-2; the match to TRBD1 covers 9 bases. Germline V CDR1 and CDR2: MNHEY, SVGAGI. The junction had 8 bases not matched to a gene; V was cut back by 6 bases and J by 9 bases. This CDR3 region has 13 residues. CDR3 sequence reads: CASSSGQGSRYTF. The CDR3 DNA reads as TGTGCCAGCAGCTCCGGACAGGGGAGTCGCTACACCTTC.

The V gene is TRBV27, the J gene TRBJ2-7; D might be TRBD1 (6 bases). CDR1 and CDR2 (germline): MNHEY, SMNVEV (reference sequence). The CDR3 has 16 amino acids. The germline V and J ends were trimmed by 3 bases and 7 bases, with 22 bases remaining between them. CDR3 region: CASSFGVNRPQGEQYF. The CDR3, as DNA: TGTGCCAGCAGTTTCGGTGTCAACAGGCCCCAGGGGGAGCAGTACTTC.

The gene calls are TRBV21-1 and TRBJ2-3; the D call of TRBD2 is as the table states it, not checked on the DNA. TRBV21-1 constitutes a pseudogene. The CDR3 is 20 amino acids. CDR3 DNA: TGTGCCAGCAGCAAGGGGAGGCTTCGGCGGGAGGGCTTGGGCACAGATACGCAGTATTTT. This translates into CASSKGRLRREGLGTDTQYF.

The chain combines TRBV5-8 with TRBJ2-3; 7 bases are shared with TRBD1. The V segment lost 3 bases and the J segment 4 bases; nucleotides outside the gene matches: 11. From germline, CDR1 is SGHTS and CDR2 YDEGEE. This CDR3 comprises 16 residues. In DNA, the CDR3 is TGTGCCAGCAGCTCGGGACAGTCTAGTGGGGCAGATACGCAGTATTTT. Protein product: CASSSGQSSGADTQYF.